The source of this T cell receptor (beta chain) is a study of blood T cells in healthy people across ages. A sample-barcoded 5' primer and a J-beta primer mix were used in a second PCR of roughly 6 to 11 cycles. From the 5' RACE reads, TCRdb called clonotypes with MiXCR, one entry per CDR3 protein. The data hold about 1.6 million distinct CDR3 sequences, with 30% to 35% observed a single time. The sample taken for sequencing was blood. This sequence was found in a woman under 40 in good health.

The CDR3 DNA sequence: TGTGCCAGCAGCTTAGACAAGTACGAGCAGTACTTC. Its protein product is CASSLDKYEQYF. The genes are TRBV7-9 and TRBJ2-7; D remains unclear. Between the trimmed V and J ends, which lost 1 base and 4 bases, there was a span of 5 bases. The germline gives CDR1 SEHNR, CDR2 FQNEAQ (reference sequence). CDR3 length: 12 residues.